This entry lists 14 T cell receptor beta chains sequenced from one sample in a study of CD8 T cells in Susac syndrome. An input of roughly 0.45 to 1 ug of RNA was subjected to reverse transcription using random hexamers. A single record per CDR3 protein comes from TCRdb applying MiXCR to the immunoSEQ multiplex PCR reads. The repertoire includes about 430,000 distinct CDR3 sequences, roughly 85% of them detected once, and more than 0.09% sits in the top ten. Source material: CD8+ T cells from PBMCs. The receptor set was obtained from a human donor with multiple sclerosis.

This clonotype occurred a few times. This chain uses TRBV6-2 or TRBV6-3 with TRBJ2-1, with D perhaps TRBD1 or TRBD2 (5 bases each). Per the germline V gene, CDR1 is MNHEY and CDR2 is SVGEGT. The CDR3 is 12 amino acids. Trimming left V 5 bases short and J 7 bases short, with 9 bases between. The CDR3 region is CASSRGENEQFF. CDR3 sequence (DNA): TGTGCCAGCAGTAGGGGAGAAAATGAGCAGTTCTTC.

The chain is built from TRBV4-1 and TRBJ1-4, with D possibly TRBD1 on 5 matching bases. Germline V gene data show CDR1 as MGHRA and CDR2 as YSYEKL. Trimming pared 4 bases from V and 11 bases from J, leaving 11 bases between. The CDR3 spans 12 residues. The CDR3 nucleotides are TGCGCCAGCAGCCTGGGGGACGGGAAACTGTTTTTT. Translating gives CASSLGDGKLFF.

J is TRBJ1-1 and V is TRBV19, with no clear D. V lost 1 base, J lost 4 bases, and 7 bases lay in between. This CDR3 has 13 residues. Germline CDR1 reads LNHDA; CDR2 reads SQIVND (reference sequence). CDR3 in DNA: TGTGCCAGTAGTATAGGTTTGGGCACTGAAGCTTTCTTT. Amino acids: CASSIGLGTEAFF.

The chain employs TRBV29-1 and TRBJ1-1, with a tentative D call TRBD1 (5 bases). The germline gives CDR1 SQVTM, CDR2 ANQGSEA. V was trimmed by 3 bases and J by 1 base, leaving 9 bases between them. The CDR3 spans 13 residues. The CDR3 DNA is TGCAGCGTTGAGACGGGGGGGAACACTGAAGCTTTCTTT. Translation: CSVETGGNTEAFF.

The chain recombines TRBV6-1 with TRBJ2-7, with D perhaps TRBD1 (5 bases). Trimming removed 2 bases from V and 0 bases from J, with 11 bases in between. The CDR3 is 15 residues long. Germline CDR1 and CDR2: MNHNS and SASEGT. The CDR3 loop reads CASSEKVTDSYEQYF. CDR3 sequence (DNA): TGTGCCAGCAGTGAAAAGGTGACAGACTCCTACGAGCAGTACTTC.

CDR3 in amino acids: CAWRLQPGEQYF. CDR3 DNA: TGTGCCTGGAGGCTCCAACCGGGCGAGCAGTACTTC. The chain uses TRBV30 and TRBJ2-7; D is undetermined. CDR1 is GTSNPN, CDR2 SVGIG, per germline (reference sequence). With 3 bases removed from V and 6 bases from J, the gap between germline ends came to 12 bases. CDR3 length equals 12 residues.

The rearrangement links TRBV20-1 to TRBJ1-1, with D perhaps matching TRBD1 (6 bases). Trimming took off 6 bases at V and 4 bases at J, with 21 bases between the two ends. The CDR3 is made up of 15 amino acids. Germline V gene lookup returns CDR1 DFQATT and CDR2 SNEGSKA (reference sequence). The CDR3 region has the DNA TGCAGTGCCCCTAGAGTCCCAGGGGCTCCCACTGAAGCTTTCTTT. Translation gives CSAPRVPGAPTEAFF.

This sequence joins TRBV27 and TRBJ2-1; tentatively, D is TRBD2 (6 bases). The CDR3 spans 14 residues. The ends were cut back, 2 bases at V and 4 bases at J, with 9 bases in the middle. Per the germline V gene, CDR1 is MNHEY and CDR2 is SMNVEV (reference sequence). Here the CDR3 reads CASSLGGKYNEQFF. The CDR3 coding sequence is TGTGCCAGCAGTTTAGGAGGGAAGTACAATGAGCAGTTCTTC.

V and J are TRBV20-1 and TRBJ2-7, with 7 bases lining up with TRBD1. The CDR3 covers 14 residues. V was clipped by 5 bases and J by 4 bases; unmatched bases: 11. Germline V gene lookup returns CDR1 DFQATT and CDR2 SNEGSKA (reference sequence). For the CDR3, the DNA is TGCAGTGCTTCGACAGGGACGGAACCTTACGAGCAGTACTTC. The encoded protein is CSASTGTEPYEQYF.

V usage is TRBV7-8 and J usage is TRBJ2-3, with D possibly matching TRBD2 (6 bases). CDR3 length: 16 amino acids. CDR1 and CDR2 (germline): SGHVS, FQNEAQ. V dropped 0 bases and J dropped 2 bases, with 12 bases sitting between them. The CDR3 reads CASSLASGIPTDTQYF. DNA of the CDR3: TGTGCCAGCAGCTTAGCTAGCGGCATCCCCACAGATACGCAGTATTTT.

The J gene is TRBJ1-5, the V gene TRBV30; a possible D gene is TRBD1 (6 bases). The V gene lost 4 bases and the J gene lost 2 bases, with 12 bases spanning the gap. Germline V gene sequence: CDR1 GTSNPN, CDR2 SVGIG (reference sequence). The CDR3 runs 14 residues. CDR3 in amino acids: CAWIRGEGNQPQHF. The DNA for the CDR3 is TGTGCCTGGATTAGGGGGGAGGGCAATCAGCCCCAGCATTTT.

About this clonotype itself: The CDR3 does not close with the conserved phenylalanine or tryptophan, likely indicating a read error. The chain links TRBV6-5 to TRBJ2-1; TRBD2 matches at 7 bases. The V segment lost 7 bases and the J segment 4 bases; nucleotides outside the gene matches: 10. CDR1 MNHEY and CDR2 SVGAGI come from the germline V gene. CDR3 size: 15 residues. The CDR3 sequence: CASTQGEGSYNEQFS. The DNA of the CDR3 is TGTGCCAGCACCCAAGGGGAGGGATCTTACAATGAGCAGTTCTCC.

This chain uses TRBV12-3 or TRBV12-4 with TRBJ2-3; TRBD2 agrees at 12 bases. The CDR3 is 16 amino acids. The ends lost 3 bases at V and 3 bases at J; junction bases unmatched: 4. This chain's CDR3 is CASSFRLAGETDTQYF. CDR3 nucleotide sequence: TGTGCCAGCAGTTTCCGACTAGCGGGGGAAACAGATACGCAGTATTTT.

CDR3 sequence reads: CASSIQTSGYTQYF. The CDR3, as DNA: TGTGCCAGTAGTATTCAAACTAGCGGGTATACGCAGTATTTT. The chain links TRBV19 to TRBJ2-3, with TRBD2 matching 9 bases. This CDR3 region has 14 residues. Germline CDR1 and CDR2: LNHDA and SQIVND (reference sequence). With V trimmed by 3 bases and J by 7 bases, 5 bases remained unmatched.